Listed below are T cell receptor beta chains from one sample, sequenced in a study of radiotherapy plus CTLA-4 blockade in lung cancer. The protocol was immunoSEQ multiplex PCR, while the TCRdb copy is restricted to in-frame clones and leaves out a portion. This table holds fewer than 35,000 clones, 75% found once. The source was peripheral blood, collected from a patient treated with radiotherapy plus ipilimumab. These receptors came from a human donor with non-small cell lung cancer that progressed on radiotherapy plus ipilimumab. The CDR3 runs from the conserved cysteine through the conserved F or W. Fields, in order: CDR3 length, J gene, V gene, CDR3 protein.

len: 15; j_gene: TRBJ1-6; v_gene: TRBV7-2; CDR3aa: CASSSTNDYNSPLHF
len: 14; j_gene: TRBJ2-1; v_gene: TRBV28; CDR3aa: CASSLPMVYNEQFF
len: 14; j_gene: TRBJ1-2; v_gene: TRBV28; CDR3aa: CASSSHQQYYGYTF
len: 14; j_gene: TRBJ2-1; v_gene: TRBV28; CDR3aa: CASSPDRAYNEQFF
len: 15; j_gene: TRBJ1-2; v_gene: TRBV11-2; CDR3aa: CASSPRSGASYGYTF
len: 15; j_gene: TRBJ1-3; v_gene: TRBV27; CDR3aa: CASSLTATSGNTIYF
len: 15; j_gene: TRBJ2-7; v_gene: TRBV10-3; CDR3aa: CAIRAEGTSGLEQYF
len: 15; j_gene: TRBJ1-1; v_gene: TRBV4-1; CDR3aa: CASSQVIFSNTEAFF
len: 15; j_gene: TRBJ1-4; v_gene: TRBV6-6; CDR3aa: CASRPGGDWYEKLFF
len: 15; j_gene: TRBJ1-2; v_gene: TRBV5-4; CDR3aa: CASSFRLGRSYGYTF
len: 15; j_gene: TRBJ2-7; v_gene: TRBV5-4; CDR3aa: CASSGQSSGAQEQYF
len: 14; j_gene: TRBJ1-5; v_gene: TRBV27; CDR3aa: CASSLRGTQRPQHF
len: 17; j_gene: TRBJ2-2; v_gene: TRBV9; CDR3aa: CASSVDQGASNTGELFF
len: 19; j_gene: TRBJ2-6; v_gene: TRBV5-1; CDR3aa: CASSPDRDRRGSGANVLTF
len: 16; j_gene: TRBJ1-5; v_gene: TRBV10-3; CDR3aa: CAISESRVSANQPQHF
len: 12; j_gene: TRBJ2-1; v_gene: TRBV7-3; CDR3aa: CASSRLAGGLFF
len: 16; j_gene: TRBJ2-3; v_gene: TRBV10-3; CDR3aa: CAISGGLAGGTDTQYF
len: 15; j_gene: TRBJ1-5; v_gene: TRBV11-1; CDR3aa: CASSLRPNSNQPQHF
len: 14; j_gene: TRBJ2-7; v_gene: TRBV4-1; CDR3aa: CASSPGTGGYEQYF
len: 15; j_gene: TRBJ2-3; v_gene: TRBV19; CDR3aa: CASSAGGHTTDTQYF
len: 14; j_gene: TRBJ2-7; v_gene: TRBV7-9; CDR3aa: CASSPRTGPYEQYF
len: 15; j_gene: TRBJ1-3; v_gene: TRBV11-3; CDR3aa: CASSLFMGTGNTIYF
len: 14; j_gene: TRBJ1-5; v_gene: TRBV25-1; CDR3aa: CASSESGRVQPQHF
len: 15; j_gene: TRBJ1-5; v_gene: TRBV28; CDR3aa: CASSLLGREDQPQHF
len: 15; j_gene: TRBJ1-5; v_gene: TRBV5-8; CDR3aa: CASSPQGFGNQPQHF
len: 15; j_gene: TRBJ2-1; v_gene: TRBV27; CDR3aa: CASSGAGQLRDEQFF